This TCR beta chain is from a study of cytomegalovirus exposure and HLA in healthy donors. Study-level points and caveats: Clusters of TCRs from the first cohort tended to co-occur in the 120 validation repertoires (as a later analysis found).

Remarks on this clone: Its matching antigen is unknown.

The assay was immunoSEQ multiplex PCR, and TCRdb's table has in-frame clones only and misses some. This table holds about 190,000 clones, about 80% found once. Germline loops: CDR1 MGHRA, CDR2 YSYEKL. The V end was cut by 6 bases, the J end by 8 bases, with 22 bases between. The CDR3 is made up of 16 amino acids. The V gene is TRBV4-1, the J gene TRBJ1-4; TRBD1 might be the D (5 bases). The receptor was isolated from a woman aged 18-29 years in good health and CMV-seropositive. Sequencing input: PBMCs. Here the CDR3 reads CASRNTRGSQWEKLFF. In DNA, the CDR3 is TGCGCCAGCAGAAACACCCGGGGGAGTCAATGGGAAAAACTGTTTTTT.